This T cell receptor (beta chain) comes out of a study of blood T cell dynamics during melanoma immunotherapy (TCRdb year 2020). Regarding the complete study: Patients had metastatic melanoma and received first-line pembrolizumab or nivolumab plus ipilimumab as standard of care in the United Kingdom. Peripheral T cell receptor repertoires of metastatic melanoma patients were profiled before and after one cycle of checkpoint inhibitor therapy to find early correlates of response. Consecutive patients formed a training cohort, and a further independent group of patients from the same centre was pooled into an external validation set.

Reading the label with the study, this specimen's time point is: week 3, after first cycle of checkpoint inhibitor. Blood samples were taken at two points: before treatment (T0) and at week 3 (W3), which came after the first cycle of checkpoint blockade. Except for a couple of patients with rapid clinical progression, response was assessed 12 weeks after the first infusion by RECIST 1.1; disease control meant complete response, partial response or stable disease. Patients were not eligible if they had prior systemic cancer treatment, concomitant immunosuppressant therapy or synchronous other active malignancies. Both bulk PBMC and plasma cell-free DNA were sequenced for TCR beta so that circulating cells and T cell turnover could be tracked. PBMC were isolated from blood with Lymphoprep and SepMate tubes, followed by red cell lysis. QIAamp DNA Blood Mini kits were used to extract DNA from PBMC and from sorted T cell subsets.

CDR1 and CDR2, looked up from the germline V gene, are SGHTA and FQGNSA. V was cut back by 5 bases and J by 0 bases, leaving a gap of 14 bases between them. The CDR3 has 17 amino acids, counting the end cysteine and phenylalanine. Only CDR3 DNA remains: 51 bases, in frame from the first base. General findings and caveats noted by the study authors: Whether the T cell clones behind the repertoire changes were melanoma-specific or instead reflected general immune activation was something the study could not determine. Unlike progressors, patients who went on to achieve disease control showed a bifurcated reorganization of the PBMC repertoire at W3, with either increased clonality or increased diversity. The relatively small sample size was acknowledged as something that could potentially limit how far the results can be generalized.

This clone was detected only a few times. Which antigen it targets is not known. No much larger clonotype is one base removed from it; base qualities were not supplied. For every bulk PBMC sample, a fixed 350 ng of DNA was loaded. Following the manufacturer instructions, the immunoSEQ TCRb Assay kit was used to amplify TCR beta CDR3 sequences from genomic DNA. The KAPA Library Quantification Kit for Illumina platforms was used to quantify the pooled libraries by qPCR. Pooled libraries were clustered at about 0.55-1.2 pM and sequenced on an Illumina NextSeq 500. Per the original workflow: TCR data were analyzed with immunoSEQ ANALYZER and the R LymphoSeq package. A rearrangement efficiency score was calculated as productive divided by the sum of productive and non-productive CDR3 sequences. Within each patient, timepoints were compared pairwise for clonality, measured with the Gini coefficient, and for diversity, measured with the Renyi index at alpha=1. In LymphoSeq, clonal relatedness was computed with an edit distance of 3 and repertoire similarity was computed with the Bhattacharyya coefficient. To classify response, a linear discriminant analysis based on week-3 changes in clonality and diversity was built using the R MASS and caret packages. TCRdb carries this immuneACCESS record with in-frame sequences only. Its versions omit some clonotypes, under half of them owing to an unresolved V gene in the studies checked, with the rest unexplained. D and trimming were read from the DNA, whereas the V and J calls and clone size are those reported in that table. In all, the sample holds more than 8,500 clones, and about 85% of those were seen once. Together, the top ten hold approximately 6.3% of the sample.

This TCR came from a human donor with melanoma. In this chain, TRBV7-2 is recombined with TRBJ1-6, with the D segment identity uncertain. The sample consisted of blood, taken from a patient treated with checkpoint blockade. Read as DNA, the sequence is TGTGCCAGCAGCCGGGGAATTGGGAGCTCCTATAATTCACCCCTCCACTTT. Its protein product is CASSRGIGSSYNSPLHF.